These 17 T cell receptor beta chains originate from one sample sequenced in a study of shared clonotypes between healthy human individuals. Here immunoSEQ multiplex PCR was the method, and the copy in TCRdb shows in-frame clones only, minus some. The table lists about 1.1 million clones, 75% to 85% of them singletons. The sequencing input was memory CD4+ T cells from PBMCs. Subset meaning: CD45RA-negative fraction. The receptor source for this set is a young man in good health. Some clones in this sample may be carry-over from other donors' samples.

For the CDR3, the DNA is TGTGCCAGCGGGGCGATCGAAGGGATCACCGGGGAGCTGTTTTTT. It yields the protein CASGAIEGITGELFF. The rearrangement links TRBV2 to TRBJ2-2, with D possibly being TRBD1 (5 bases). CDR3 size: 15 residues. In germline, CDR1 is SNHLY, CDR2 FYNNEI. Trimming removed 8 bases at V and 4 bases at J, with 17 bases between.

The chain employs TRBV6-4 and TRBJ2-6; 8 nucleotides agree with TRBD1. With V trimmed by 7 bases and J by 0 bases, 8 bases remained unmatched. CDR3 size: 17 residues. The germline CDR1 and CDR2 sequences are MRHNA and SNTAGT. The CDR3 reads CASKVRGLCSGANVLTF. CDR3 in DNA: TGTGCCAGCAAAGTCAGGGGGCTATGCTCTGGGGCCAACGTCCTGACTTTC.

The V gene is TRBV25-1, the J gene TRBJ2-7; D is unresolved. This CDR3 spans 13 amino acids. The germline V gene encodes CDR1 MGHDK and CDR2 SYGVNS. V lost 0 bases, J lost 3 bases, and 6 bases lay in between. The CDR3 DNA is TGTGCCAGCAGTGAATACCCAGACTACGAGCAGTACTTC. Residues: CASSEYPDYEQYF.

The chain is built from TRBV9 and TRBJ2-5; D is perhaps TRBD2 (5 bases). Germline CDR1 is SGDLS and CDR2 is YYNGEE. Trimming left V 3 bases short and J 3 bases short, with 15 bases between. This CDR3 is built from 15 residues. The CDR3 sequence: CASSAGVAVKETQYF. Written as DNA, the CDR3 is TGTGCCAGCAGCGCCGGGGTGGCGGTCAAAGAGACCCAGTACTTC.

The chain has TRBV15 and TRBJ2-3; 10 bases are a match to TRBD1. J was trimmed by 3 bases and V by 1 base; bases with no gene match: 7. This CDR3 has 17 amino acids. Germline V gene data show CDR1 as LNHNV and CDR2 as YYDKDF (reference sequence). CDR3 coding DNA: TGTGCCACCAGCAGAGGACAGGGGGCAATGTTGACAGATACGCAGTATTTT. It specifies CATSRGQGAMLTDTQYF.

As to this clone: A far larger clone is just one base off, so this is likely a read error. Other DNA variants within this sample encode the same CDR3. V usage is TRBV5-4 and J usage is TRBJ2-7; 11 nucleotides line up with TRBD2. The CDR3 consists of 16 residues. Germline V lookup: CDR1 SGHNT, CDR2 YYREEE (reference sequence). DNA of the CDR3: TGTGCCAGTAGCTTGGGGGAGGGACTAGCGGAATACGAGCAGTACTTC. This translates into CASSLGEGLAEYEQYF.

The rearrangement uses TRBV29-1 and TRBJ2-3; 7 bases line up with TRBD1. This CDR3 comprises 14 residues. The germline CDR1 and CDR2 sequences are SQVTM and ANQGSEA. V lost 6 bases, J lost 3 bases, and 9 bases stayed unmatched. The CDR3 sequence: CSVEYRGKTDTQYF. The CDR3 nucleotides are TGCAGCGTCGAATACAGGGGAAAGACAGATACGCAGTATTTT.

CDR3 nucleotide sequence: TGTGCCAGCAGCCGACTAGCGGGAGAATCGGCCGGGGAGCTGTTTTTT. Translation: CASSRLAGESAGELFF. This chain uses TRBV11-2 with TRBJ2-2, with 12 bases fitting TRBD2. V lost 5 bases and J lost 6; bases outside the gene matches: 7. This CDR3 comprises 16 residues. Germline loops: CDR1 SGHAT, CDR2 FQNNGV.

The J gene is TRBJ2-1, the V gene TRBV4-2; no reliable D call. Looked up from germline, CDR1 is LGHNA and CDR2 is YNFKEQ. The V end lost 4 bases, the J end lost 8 bases, and 15 bases lay between the germline ends. This CDR3 has 14 amino acids. The CDR3 reads CASSRRIDQDEQFF. The CDR3 DNA reads as TGTGCCAGCAGCCGACGGATTGACCAGGATGAGCAGTTCTTC.

Turning to this clone: Distinct nucleotide sequences in the sample also encode this CDR3. The chain has TRBV29-1 and TRBJ1-2; no clear D. The V gene lost 5 bases and the J gene lost 2 bases, with 6 bases spanning the gap. Germline values: CDR1 SQVTM, CDR2 ANQGSEA. The CDR3 is made up of 11 amino acids. The chain's CDR3 is CSVSGNYGYTF. CDR3 coding DNA: TGCAGCGTTTCGGGAAACTATGGCTACACCTTC.

The V gene is TRBV11-1, the J gene TRBJ2-3, with D tentatively TRBD1 or TRBD2 (5 bases each). V was pared by 1 base and J by 2 bases, with 13 bases between. From germline, CDR1 is SGHAT and CDR2 FQDESV (reference sequence). This CDR3 region has 16 residues. CDR3 amino acids: CASSLGAGTFTDTQYF. CDR3 DNA: TGTGCCAGCAGCTTAGGAGCCGGGACGTTCACAGATACGCAGTATTTT.

About this clone: The identical CDR3 is also encoded by other nucleotide sequences in the sample. This CDR3 reads CSVDEGGTDTQYF. The CDR3 region has the DNA TGCAGCGTTGATGAAGGGGGGACAGATACGCAGTATTTT. The genes are TRBV29-1 and TRBJ2-3; D possibly matches TRBD1 or TRBD2 (6 bases each). Germline V gene data show CDR1 as SQVTM and CDR2 as ANQGSEA. The CDR3 has 13 residues. V was clipped by 3 bases and J by 3 bases, with 10 bases between them.

This clone has only one observation. The chain employs TRBV10-3 and TRBJ2-1, with TRBD2 matching over 8 bases. CDR3 length: 15 amino acids. Germline assignment: CDR1 ENHRY and CDR2 SYGVKD. The V and J ends lost 7 bases and 4 bases, in that order; junction bases with no gene match: 9. DNA of the CDR3: TGTGCCATCACCCCACTAGCGGCCGGGTACAATGAGCAGTTCTTC. Amino acid sequence: CAITPLAAGYNEQFF.

A single count supports this clone. This chain uses TRBV4-1 with TRBJ2-7; 8 nucleotides align to TRBD2. Germline CDR1 is MGHRA and CDR2 is YSYEKL. The CDR3 spans 15 residues. The J segment lost 4 bases and the V segment lost 4 bases, leaving 9 bases of the junction unmatched. As DNA, the CDR3 is TGCGCCAGCAGCCTCGGGACTAGGCTTTCTTACGAGCAGTACTTC. It translates to CASSLGTRLSYEQYF.

This chain connects TRBV6-1 to TRBJ1-1; D might be TRBD1 (6 bases). V lost 7 bases and J lost 7, with 22 bases in between. Germline V gene sequence: CDR1 MNHNS, CDR2 SASEGT. This CDR3 spans 15 amino acids. The CDR3 protein is CASKTAHRDTHEAFF. For the CDR3, the DNA is TGTGCCAGCAAAACCGCACATCGGGACACACATGAAGCTTTCTTT.

The chain is built from TRBV18 and TRBJ2-7, with D maybe TRBD1 (5 bases). Per the germline V gene, CDR1 is KGHSH and CDR2 is LQKENI. The CDR3 consists of 14 residues. V lost 3 bases to trimming and J lost 5 bases, with 14 bases between them. The CDR3, as DNA: TGTGCCAGCTCACCCCTGGGGCGCTTGGACGAGCAGTACTTC. It codes for CASSPLGRLDEQYF.

This clone has just one count. The J gene is TRBJ2-3, the V gene TRBV7-6, with 8 bases matching TRBD2. After removal of 1 base from V and 4 bases from J, the junction contained 7 bases not matched to a gene. CDR1 and CDR2 from the germline V gene are SGHVS and FNYEAQ. This CDR3 has 16 amino acids. The CDR3 loop reads CASSLGGGNVADTQYF. DNA for the CDR3: TGTGCCAGCAGCTTAGGCGGGGGGAACGTGGCAGATACGCAGTATTTT.